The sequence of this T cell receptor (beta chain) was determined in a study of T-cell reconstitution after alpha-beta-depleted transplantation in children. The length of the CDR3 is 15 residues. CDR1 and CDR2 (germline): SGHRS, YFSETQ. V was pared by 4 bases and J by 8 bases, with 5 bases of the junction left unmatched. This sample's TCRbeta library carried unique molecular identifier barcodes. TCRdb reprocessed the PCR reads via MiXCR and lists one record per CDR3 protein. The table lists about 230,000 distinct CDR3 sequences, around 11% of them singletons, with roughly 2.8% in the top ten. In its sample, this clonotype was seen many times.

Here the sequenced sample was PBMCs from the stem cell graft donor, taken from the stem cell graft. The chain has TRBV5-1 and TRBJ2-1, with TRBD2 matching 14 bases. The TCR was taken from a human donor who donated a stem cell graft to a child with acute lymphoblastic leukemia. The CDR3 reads CASSPGTSGGDEQFF. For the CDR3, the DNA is TGCGCCAGCAGCCCTGGGACTAGCGGGGGTGATGAGCAGTTCTTC.